The entry below describes one T cell receptor beta chain. Its antigen is as yet unknown. This sample is part of a study of cytomegalovirus exposure and HLA in healthy donors. Overall study context: Previous work identified roughly 120 million unique TCR beta sequences from around 180 million T cells. The study's findings and limits: Accurate prediction of most subjects' HLA-A and HLA-B alleles from TCR beta sequences was reported. Analysis performed later showed TCR beta chains linked to HLA being more clonally expanded than equally common others.

Healthy individuals who donated bone marrow served as the donors. Primers for the PCR totalled 60 Vbeta and 13 Jbeta. Using immunoSEQ multiplex PCR, the repertoire was profiled, and TCRdb retains in-frame clones only, with some absent. This table holds roughly 140,000 clones, 80% found once. Material: PBMCs. The receptor's source is a man in his thirties or forties in good health and CMV-seronegative.

The CDR3 DNA reads as TGTGCCAGCAGCCGATCCGGAGATGGCTACACCTTC. Its protein product is CASSRSGDGYTF. V and J are TRBV7-9 and TRBJ1-2; no reliable D call. The germline V and J ends were trimmed by 5 bases and 6 bases, with 10 bases remaining between them. Per germline, CDR1 SEHNR and CDR2 FQNEAQ (reference sequence). The CDR3 totals 12 residues.